This TCR beta chain was recovered during a study of vaccination and CD4 T cells after COVID-19. The wider study: Between diagnosis and the drawing of post-COVID samples lay a median 101 days (range 35 to 161). Overlapping spike peptides from SARS-CoV-2, HCoV-NL63, HCoV-OC43 and HCoV-229E served to stimulate the cells. Overall study findings and caveats: From approximately 23 to 38, the median of SARS-CoV-2-reactive clonotypes rose without reaching significance.

Treatment reported: approximately 11-day PBMC culture with coronavirus spike peptide pools or control peptides (ViraFEST assay). Scientists ran DNA taken from cultured CD4+ T cells through the Oncomine TCR Beta short-read assay for sequencing. MiXCR was run by TCRdb on the PCR reads, yielding one entry per CDR3 protein. The sample gives about 15,000 distinct CDR3 sequences, about 55% of which show up once; roughly 4.2% is in the top ten. The sample holds a few counts of this clonotype. Its matching antigen is unknown. Germline V gene sequence: CDR1 SGHAT, CDR2 FQNNGV. The CDR3 spans 13 residues. V was trimmed by 5 bases and J by 13 bases, leaving 20 bases between them.

The clonotype originates from a human donor who had recovered from COVID-19. This specimen consisted of CD4+ T cells from blood, cultured in vitro, obtained before SARS-CoV-2 vaccination. The V gene is TRBV11-2, the J gene TRBJ1-2; D gene ambiguous. The CDR3 loop is CASSPAGEKGLTF. CDR3 bases: TGTGCCAGCAGCCCCGCCGGGGAAAAGGGTCTCACCTTC. Combining the CDR3 with reference TRBV11-2 and TRBJ1-2 gives the whole variable domain EAGVAQSPRYKIIEKRQSVAFWCNPISGHATLYWYQQILGQGPKLLIQFQNNGVVDDSQLPKDRFSAERLKGVDSTLKIQPAKLEDSAVYLCASSPAGEKGLTFGSGTRLTVV.